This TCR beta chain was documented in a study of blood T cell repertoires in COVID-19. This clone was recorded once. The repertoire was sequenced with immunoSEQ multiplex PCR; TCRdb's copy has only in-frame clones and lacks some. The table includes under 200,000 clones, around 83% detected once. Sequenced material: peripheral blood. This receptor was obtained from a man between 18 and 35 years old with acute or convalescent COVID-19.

CDR3 sequence (DNA): TGTGCCAGCAGCCCCCGTAGTAGCGGGGCTAGCACAGATACGCAGTATTTT. Its translation: CASSPRSSGASTDTQYF. The chain employs TRBV4-2 and TRBJ2-3, with 8 bases aligning to TRBD2. The CDR3 extends over 17 amino acids. V lost 4 bases to trimming and J lost 0 bases; unmatched junction nucleotides: 9. The germline gives CDR1 LGHNA, CDR2 YNFKEQ.